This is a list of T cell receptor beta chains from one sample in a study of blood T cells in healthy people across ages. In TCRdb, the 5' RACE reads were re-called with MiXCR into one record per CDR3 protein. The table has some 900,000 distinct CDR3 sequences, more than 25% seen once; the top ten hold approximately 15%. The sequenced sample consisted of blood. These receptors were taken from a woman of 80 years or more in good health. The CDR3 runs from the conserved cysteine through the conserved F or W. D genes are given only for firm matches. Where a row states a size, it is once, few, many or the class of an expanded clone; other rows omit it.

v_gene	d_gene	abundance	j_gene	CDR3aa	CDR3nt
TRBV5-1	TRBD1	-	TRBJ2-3	CASSARGTNTDTQYF	TGCGCCAGCAGCGCCAGGGGGACCAACACAGATACGCAGTATTTT
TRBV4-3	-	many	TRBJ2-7	CASSLGTTADYEQYF	TGCGCCAGCAGCCTCGGGACAACCGCAGATTACGAGCAGTACTTC
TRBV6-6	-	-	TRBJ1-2	CAGNKGGNYGYTF	TGTGCCGGCAACAAGGGGGGTAACTATGGTTACACCTTC
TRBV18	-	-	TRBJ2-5	CASSPESGGETQYF	TGTGCCAGCTCACCAGAAAGCGGAGGAGAGACCCAGTACTTC
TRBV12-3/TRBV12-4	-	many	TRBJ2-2	CASVNTGELFF	TGTGCCAGCGTGAACACCGGGGAGCTGTTTTTT
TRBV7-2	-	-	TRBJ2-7	CASSSWASVYEQYF	TGTGCCAGCAGTTCCTGGGCTAGCGTGTACGAGCAGTACTTC
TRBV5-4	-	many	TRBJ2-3	CASSLDGLSTDTQYF	TGTGCCAGCAGCCTGGACGGTTTGAGCACAGATACGCAGTATTTT
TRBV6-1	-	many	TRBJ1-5	CASSESGGNQPQHF	TGTGCCAGCAGTGAGAGTGGTGGCAATCAGCCCCAGCATTTT
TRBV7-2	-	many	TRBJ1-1	CASTLGGGNTEAFF	TGTGCCAGCACCCTAGGGGGGGGGAACACTGAAGCTTTCTTT
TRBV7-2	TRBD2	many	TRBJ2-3	CASSSPGLGDTQYF	TGTGCCAGCAGCTCCCCGGGACTAGGGGATACGCAGTATTTT
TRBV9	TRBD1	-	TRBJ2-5	CASSVELDRGLGETQYF	TGTGCCAGCAGCGTAGAATTGGACAGGGGGCTCGGAGAGACCCAGTACTTC
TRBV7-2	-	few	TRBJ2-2	CASSSRQTSGRIGELFF	TGTGCCAGCAGCTCGCGCCAAACGAGCGGGCGGATCGGGGAGCTGTTTTTT
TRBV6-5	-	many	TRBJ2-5	CASSYSYQETQYF	TGTGCCAGCAGTTACTCGTACCAAGAGACCCAGTACTTC
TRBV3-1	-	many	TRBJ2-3	CASSQEMASTDTQYF	TGTGCCAGCAGCCAAGAAATGGCCAGCACAGATACGCAGTATTTT
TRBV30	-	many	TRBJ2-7	CAWSVHNYEQYF	TGTGCCTGGAGTGTGCACAACTACGAGCAGTACTTC
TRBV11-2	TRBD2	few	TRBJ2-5	CASSLKRGGQETQYF	TGTGCCAGCAGCTTGAAGCGGGGGGGCCAAGAGACCCAGTACTTC
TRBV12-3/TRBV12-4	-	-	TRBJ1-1	CASSYLLAGRTEAFF	TGTGCCAGCAGCTACCTCCTTGCAGGGAGGACTGAAGCTTTCTTT
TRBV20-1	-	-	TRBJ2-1	CSARDWAYNEQFF	TGCAGTGCTAGAGATTGGGCCTACAATGAGCAGTTCTTC
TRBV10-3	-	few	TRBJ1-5	CAISESAGNQPQHF	TGTGCCATCAGTGAGTCGGCAGGGAATCAGCCCCAGCATTTT
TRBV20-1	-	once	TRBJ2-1	CSASNGESSYNEQFF	TGCAGTGCTAGCAACGGAGAGAGCTCCTACAATGAGCAGTTCTTC
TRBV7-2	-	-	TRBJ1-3	CASSLTAPPLSSGNTIYF	TGTGCCAGCAGCTTAACAGCCCCCCCCCTGAGCTCTGGAAACACCATATATTTT
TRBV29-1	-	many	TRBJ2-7	CSVEWVGEQYF	TGCAGCGTTGAATGGGTGGGGGAGCAGTACTTC
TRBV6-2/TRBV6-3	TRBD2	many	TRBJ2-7	CASRLAGGPSYEQYF	TGTGCCAGCAGACTCGCGGGGGGCCCCTCCTACGAGCAGTACTTC
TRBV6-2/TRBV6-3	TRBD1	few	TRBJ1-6	CASSDERMGTGKRNSPPHF	TGTGCCAGCAGTGACGAAAGGATGGGGACAGGGAAGAGGAATTCACCCCCCCACTTT
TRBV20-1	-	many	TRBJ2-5	CSASSAVAGETQYF	TGCAGTGCTAGTTCAGCAGTCGCGGGGGAGACCCAGTACTTC
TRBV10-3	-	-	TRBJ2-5	CAVSGTEQETQYF	TGTGCCGTCTCTGGGACGGAACAAGAGACCCAGTACTTC
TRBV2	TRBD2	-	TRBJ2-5	CASSSRLAGFETQYF	TGTGCCAGCAGTTCTAGACTAGCGGGGTTTGAGACCCAGTACTTC
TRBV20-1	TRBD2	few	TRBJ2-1	CSAISGRASYNEQFF	TGCAGTGCCATTAGCGGGAGGGCGTCCTACAATGAGCAGTTCTTC
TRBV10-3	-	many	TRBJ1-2	CAISETQNYGYTF	TGTGCCATCAGTGAGACCCAGAACTATGGCTACACCTTC
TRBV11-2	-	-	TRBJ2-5	CASGLGTNGDERYF	TGTGCCAGCGGCTTGGGGACCAACGGCGACGAGCGGTACTTC
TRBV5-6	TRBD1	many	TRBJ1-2	CASSTPLSGQVYGYTF	TGTGCCAGCAGCACTCCTCTCTCGGGACAGGTCTATGGCTACACCTTC
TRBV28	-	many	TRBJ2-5	CASGDFTGEQYF	TGTGCCAGCGGGGACTTTACCGGGGAGCAGTACTTC
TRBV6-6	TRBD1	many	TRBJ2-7	CASRKGQNSYEQYF	TGTGCCAGCAGAAAGGGACAGAACTCCTACGAGCAGTACTTC
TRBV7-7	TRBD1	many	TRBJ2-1	CASSLTRGHNEQFF	TGTGCTAGCAGCTTAACCAGGGGGCATAATGAGCAGTTCTTC
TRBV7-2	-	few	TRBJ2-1	CASRFAGTSYNEQFF	TGTGCCAGCAGGTTTGCCGGGACTTCCTACAATGAGCAGTTCTTC
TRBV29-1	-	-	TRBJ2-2	CSVVGGYAGAGTGELFF	TGCAGCGTTGTCGGCGGCTACGCGGGGGCGGGCACCGGGGAGCTGTTTTTT
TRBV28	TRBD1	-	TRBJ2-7	CASSLSGTESYEQYF	TGTGCCAGCAGCCTCTCCGGGACAGAATCCTACGAGCAGTACTTC
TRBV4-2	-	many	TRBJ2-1	CASAVSYNEQFF	TGTGCCAGCGCTGTCTCCTACAATGAGCAGTTCTTC
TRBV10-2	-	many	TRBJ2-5	CASSTTEIQETQYF	TGCGCCAGCAGTACGACGGAGATCCAAGAGACCCAGTACTTC
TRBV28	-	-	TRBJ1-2	CASSLSGLGGALGYTF	TGTGCCAGCAGTTTATCAGGCCTCGGGGGGGCGCTTGGCTACACCTTC
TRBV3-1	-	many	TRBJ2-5	CASSHFKTYQETQYF	TGTGCCAGCAGCCATTTCAAGACCTACCAAGAGACCCAGTACTTC
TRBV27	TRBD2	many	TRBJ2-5	CASGPGLAGETQYF	TGTGCCAGCGGACCGGGACTAGCAGGGGAGACCCAGTACTTC
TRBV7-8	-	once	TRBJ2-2	CANSIRGTGELFF	TGTGCCAACAGCATCCGGGGGACCGGGGAGCTGTTTTTT
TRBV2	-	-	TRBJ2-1	CASTNRAYNEQFF	TGTGCCAGCACCAACCGGGCCTACAATGAGCAGTTCTTC
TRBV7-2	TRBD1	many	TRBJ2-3	CASSYRTGGTDTQYF	TGTGCCAGCAGCTACCGGACAGGGGGCACAGATACGCAGTATTTT
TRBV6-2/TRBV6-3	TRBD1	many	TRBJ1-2	CASSQRTYLQGVVGYTF	TGTGCCAGCAGTCAGCGTACCTACCTCCAGGGGGTTGTTGGCTACACCTTC
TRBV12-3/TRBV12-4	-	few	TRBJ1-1	CASSYLDTEAFF	TGTGCCAGCAGTTACCTAGACACTGAAGCTTTCTTT
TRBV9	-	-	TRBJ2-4	CASSVGTPSGDIQYF	TGTGCCAGCAGCGTAGGGACTCCCTCAGGAGACATTCAGTACTTC
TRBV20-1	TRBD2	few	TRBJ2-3	CSARLAGGQDTQYF	TGCAGTGCTAGACTAGCGGGGGGACAGGATACGCAGTATTTT
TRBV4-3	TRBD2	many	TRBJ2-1	CASSRERGSNEQFF	TGCGCCAGCAGCCGAGAGCGGGGTAGTAATGAGCAGTTCTTC
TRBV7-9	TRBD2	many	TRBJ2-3	CASNPPPREAGDTQYF	TGTGCCAGCAACCCACCCCCGCGGGAGGCGGGAGATACGCAGTATTTT